This record looks at one TCR beta chain sequence and its context. The data were obtained in a study of cytomegalovirus exposure and HLA in healthy donors. Amplification used 60 Vbeta primers and 13 Jbeta primers. This table comes from immunoSEQ multiplex PCR, and its TCRdb copy is limited to in-frame clones, with some not included. The profile shows 150,000 to 200,000 clones, 65% to 70% of them singletons. The V gene lost 1 base and the J gene lost 7 bases, with 13 bases spanning the gap. This CDR3 spans 14 amino acids. Germline V gene data show CDR1 as SGHVS and CDR2 as FQNEAQ. The sequence came from a woman in her late teens or twenties in good health and CMV-seropositive. The sample consisted of PBMCs. J is TRBJ1-1 and V is TRBV7-8; D may be TRBD1 (5 bases). In DNA, the CDR3 is TGTGCCAGCAGCTTAGTCCAGGGTGCGAATGAAGCTTTCTTT. Translating gives CASSLVQGANEAFF.